One and the same sample provided the 4 T cell receptor beta chains below, sequenced in a study of beta chain features in type 1 diabetes. Study outcomes and limitations: Within each of all four CD4+ subsets, Type 1 diabetes patients had TCRB CDR3s that were moderately but significantly shorter.

Isolated RNA was reverse transcribed in full, so expressed TCRB transcripts were sequenced. Only in-frame clones appear in the TCRdb table, and some are missing; sequencing was by immunoSEQ multiplex PCR. Of about 640,000 clones listed, over 10% are singletons. Their antigens remain unidentified. Material: naive CD4+ T cells from blood. The origin of the receptors is a man aged 30 to 45 with type 1 diabetes.

This rearrangement joins TRBV11-2 to TRBJ2-7; D might be TRBD1 (5 bases). Germline values: CDR1 SGHAT, CDR2 FQNNGV. V shed 5 bases and J shed 12 bases, with 20 bases lying between them. CDR3 length equals 13 residues. The CDR3 region is CASSTPVGWGGYF. CDR3 nucleotide sequence: TGTGCCAGCAGCACCCCTGTAGGGTGGGGCGGGTACTTC.

This chain links TRBV28 with TRBJ2-1; tentative D call: TRBD1 (5 bases). In germline, CDR1 is MDHEN, CDR2 SYDVKM. The CDR3 is 12 residues long. The V and J ends lost 3 bases and 12 bases respectively, with 12 bases between them. The CDR3 DNA reads TGTGCCAGCAGTTTGATCAGGGTTGGGCAGTTCTTC. Protein sequence: CASSLIRVGQFF.

This clone occurred a few times. The rearrangement joins TRBV2 to TRBJ1-2; maybe TRBD1 (6 bases). This CDR3 has 13 amino acids. Trimming removed 6 bases from V and 5 bases from J, with 13 bases in between. Germline CDR1 reads SNHLY; CDR2 reads FYNNEI. The CDR3 sequence is CASSLQGAYGYTF. The CDR3 DNA reads TGTGCCAGCAGCTTACAGGGAGCTTATGGCTACACCTTC.

This clone was picked up a small number of times. V and J are TRBV10-3 and TRBJ2-1, with TRBD2 identical over 13 bases. The CDR3 contains 14 residues. Germline lookup yields CDR1 ENHRY and CDR2 SYGVKD. The J segment lost 10 bases and the V segment lost 4 bases, leaving 4 bases of the junction unmatched. The CDR3 DNA reads as TGTGCCATCAGTGGAAGGACTAGCGGGAGCGAGCAGTTCTTC. Translated: CAISGRTSGSEQFF.